Presented here are 10 T cell receptor beta chains from one specimen sequenced in a study of identical twins. One entry per CDR3 protein results from TCRdb running MiXCR on the 5' RACE reads. The data hold 570,000 or so distinct CDR3 sequences, with more than 9% observed a single time. Another study also made use of these data, one on yellow fever vaccine responses in identical twins.

Sequenced: PBMCs. The receptors shown here come from a woman under 30 in good health.

The chain recombines TRBV7-2 with TRBJ2-7, with D maybe TRBD2 (6 bases). The V end was cut by 2 bases, the J end by 5 bases, with 10 bases between. This CDR3 is 13 amino acids long. Germline CDR1 and CDR2: SGHTA and FQGNSA. The CDR3 sequence: CASSLRRGHEQYF. Written as DNA, the CDR3 is TGTGCCAGCAGCTTACGGAGGGGCCACGAGCAGTACTTC. The full variable domain, its missing parts supplied by reference TRBV7-2 and TRBJ2-7, is GAGVSQSPSNKVTEKGKDVELRCDPISGHTALYWYRQSLGQGLEFLIYFQGNSAPDKSGLPSDRFSAERTGGSVSTLTIQRTQQEDSAVYLCASSLRRGHEQYFGPGTRLTVT.

This chain uses TRBV19 with TRBJ2-1, with D tentatively TRBD1 or TRBD2 (6 bases each). The CDR3 extends over 13 amino acids. Trimming cost V 6 bases and J 10 bases, with 16 bases left between them. Germline CDR1 reads LNHDA; CDR2 reads SQIVND (reference sequence). For the CDR3, the DNA is TGTGCCAGTAGGGACAGTCAAAGCGGGGAGCAGTTCTTC. Its protein product is CASRDSQSGEQFF.

This chain connects TRBV4-3 to TRBJ2-1; 9 bases are a match to TRBD1. The CDR3 covers 18 residues. Germline values: CDR1 LGHNA, CDR2 YSLEER. V shed 0 bases, J shed 4 bases, and the junction held 10 bases outside the gene matches. CDR3 region: CASSQDSFGTGIYNEQFF. DNA of the CDR3: TGCGCCAGCAGCCAAGACAGCTTCGGGACAGGGATATACAATGAGCAGTTCTTC.

The chain recombines TRBV5-1 with TRBJ2-4, with D tentatively TRBD2 (6 bases). Per the germline V gene, CDR1 is SGHRS and CDR2 is YFSETQ. The ends were cut back, 4 bases at V and 9 bases at J, with 14 bases in the middle. The CDR3 is 13 residues long. CDR3 sequence: CASSETRLSIQYF. CDR3 DNA: TGCGCCAGCAGCGAGACTAGACTGAGCATTCAGTACTTC.

This clonotype was detected only a few times. CDR3 residues: CASSLNSGGYEQYF. The CDR3 DNA reads TGCGCCAGCAGCTTAAATAGCGGGGGCTACGAGCAGTACTTC. The V and J genes are TRBV5-1 and TRBJ2-7, with 9 bases that match TRBD2. The CDR3 length is 14 residues. V dropped 2 bases and J dropped 3; count of bases not matched to a gene: 3. The germline V gene encodes CDR1 SGHRS and CDR2 YFSETQ.

V and J are TRBV14 and TRBJ2-7, with 9 bases lining up with TRBD1. With V trimmed by 4 bases and J by 9 bases, 7 bases remained unmatched. There are 13 residues in the CDR3. Per the germline V gene, CDR1 is SGHDN and CDR2 is FVKESK. DNA of the CDR3: TGTGCCAGCAGCCTCGGGACAGGGAGAGGGCAGTACTTC. The encoded protein is CASSLGTGRGQYF.

The chain carries TRBV29-1 and TRBJ2-7; D could derive from TRBD1 or TRBD2 (5 bases each). The CDR3 has 14 residues. V was shortened by 0 bases and J by 2 bases, with 11 bases between the two germline ends. The germline CDR1 and CDR2 sequences are SQVTM and ANQGSEA. The CDR3 protein is CSVEDRDGTYEQYF. DNA for the CDR3: TGCAGCGTTGAAGATCGGGACGGAACCTACGAGCAGTACTTC.

V usage is TRBV18 and J usage is TRBJ2-7; TRBD1 matches at 9 bases. The germline V gene has CDR1 KGHSH and CDR2 LQKENI. Trimming took 1 base from V and 5 from J; bases not matched to a gene: 9. The CDR3 consists of 16 residues. The CDR3 here is CASSPQDRGVRNEQYF. The DNA of the CDR3 is TGTGCCAGCTCACCACAGGACAGGGGAGTTAGGAACGAGCAGTACTTC.

In this sample, this clonotype turned up a few times. The gene calls are TRBV20-1 and TRBJ2-1; 14 positions match TRBD2. The junction had 3 bases not matched to a gene; V was cut back by 1 base and J by 4 bases. The germline CDR1 and CDR2 sequences are DFQATT and SNEGSKA (reference sequence). This CDR3 has 16 amino acids. CDR3 residues: CSARVGTSGGYNEQFF. The CDR3 DNA follows: TGCAGTGCTAGAGTAGGGACTAGCGGGGGTTACAATGAGCAGTTCTTC.

The gene calls are TRBV27 and TRBJ2-3, with TRBD1 matching over 9 bases. The J segment lost 7 bases and the V segment lost 4 bases, leaving 6 bases of the junction unmatched. This CDR3 comprises 14 residues. Germline CDR1 and CDR2: MNHEY and SMNVEV (reference sequence). CDR3 coding DNA: TGTGCCAGCAGTTCTCGGACAGGGGTAAATACGCAGTATTTT. It encodes CASSSRTGVNTQYF.